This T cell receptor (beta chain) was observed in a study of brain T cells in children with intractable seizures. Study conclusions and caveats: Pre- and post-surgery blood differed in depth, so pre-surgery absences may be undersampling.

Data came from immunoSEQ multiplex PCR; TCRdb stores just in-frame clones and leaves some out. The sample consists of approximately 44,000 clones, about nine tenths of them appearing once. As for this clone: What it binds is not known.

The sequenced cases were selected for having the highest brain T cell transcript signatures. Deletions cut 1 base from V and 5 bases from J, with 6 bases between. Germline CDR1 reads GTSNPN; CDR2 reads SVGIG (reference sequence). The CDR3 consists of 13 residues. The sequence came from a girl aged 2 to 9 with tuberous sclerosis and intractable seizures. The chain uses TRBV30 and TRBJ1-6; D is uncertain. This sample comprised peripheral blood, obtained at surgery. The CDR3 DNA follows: TGTGCCTGGAGTGACTCAAATAATTCACCCCTCCACTTT. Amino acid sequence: CAWSDSNNSPLHF.